The entry below describes one TCR beta chain. What it binds is unknown. This CDR3 is 13 amino acids long. V lost 3 bases, J lost 6 bases, and 12 bases lay in between. The germline CDR1 and CDR2 sequences are SGHTA and FQGNSA. The sample is drawn from a study of Graves' ophthalmopathy and Graves' hyperthyroidism. General observations from the study: Prediction of ophthalmopathy progression reached around 70% sensitivity and around 76% specificity. For separating ophthalmopathy from stable hyperthyroidism, a 13-signature model gave over 85% sensitivity and roughly 77% specificity.

Amplifying from RNA transcripts, the study obtained TCR beta CDR3 regions. Scientists carried out first-round RT-PCR using HTBI primers and then a second-round multiplex PCR. Each CDR3 protein gets one entry after TCRdb re-called the multiplex PCR reads with MiXCR. The sample shows about 740,000 distinct CDR3 sequences, 40% of them seen only once. The V gene is TRBV7-2, the J gene TRBJ2-7; TRBD2 is a possible D gene (7 bases). Material: peripheral blood. The sequence was collected from an adult man with Graves' ophthalmopathy. In DNA, the CDR3 is TGTGCCAGCAGCTTCGTAGGGGGGGGCGAGCAGTACTTC. Its protein is CASSFVGGGEQYF.